A single sample gave rise to the 13 T cell receptor beta chains below, sequenced in a study of early T cells in non-severe SARS-CoV-2 infection. TCRdb independently ran MiXCR on the 5' RACE reads; one entry per CDR3 protein. The sample has fewer than 35,000 distinct CDR3 sequences, roughly 4.4% seen once. The sequenced sample consisted of whole blood. The source is an adult who was a healthcare worker with PCR-confirmed SARS-CoV-2 infection or an uninfected control (not recorded which).

This clonotype was picked up many times. The chain carries TRBV5-4 and TRBJ2-2, with 12 bases fitting TRBD2. Per germline, CDR1 SGHNT and CDR2 YYREEE (reference sequence). V shed 3 bases and J 6 bases; nucleotides not matched to a gene: 3. The CDR3 contains 15 residues. The CDR3 coding sequence is TGTGCCAGCAGCTCGGGACTAGCGGGCGCCGGGGAGCTGTTTTTT. The encoded protein is CASSSGLAGAGELFF.

This clonotype was observed many times. V is TRBV25-1 and J is TRBJ1-1; TRBD1 aligns across 10 bases. Unmatched junction bases numbered 7, after V lost 4 bases and J lost 8 bases. This CDR3 spans 14 amino acids. The germline V gene encodes CDR1 MGHDK and CDR2 SYGVNS. The CDR3 sequence: CASSVGTGVEEAFF. CDR3 sequence (DNA): TGTGCCAGCAGTGTAGGGACAGGGGTTGAGGAAGCTTTCTTT.

This clonotype was detected many times. The rearrangement uses TRBV4-3 and TRBJ2-6; D gene ambiguous. Germline V lookup: CDR1 LGHNA, CDR2 YSLEER. Trimming took 0 bases from V and 1 from J, leaving 7 bases between them. This CDR3 is 16 amino acids long. The CDR3 DNA follows: TGCGCCAGCAGCCAAGATTTGGGGTCTGGGGCCAACGTCCTGACTTTC. Its translation is CASSQDLGSGANVLTF.

This clonotype has at least ten counts. The chain combines TRBV2 with TRBJ1-5, with D maybe TRBD1 (6 bases). CDR3 length: 13 amino acids. The V gene lost 1 base and the J gene lost 6 bases, with 7 bases spanning the gap. Per the germline V gene, CDR1 is SNHLY and CDR2 is FYNNEI. The DNA for the CDR3 is TGTGCCAGCAGTGAAGGGGGGCCTCAGCCCCAGCATTTT. This translates into CASSEGGPQPQHF.

CDR3 sequence reads: CASSESQGSYEQYV. In DNA form, the CDR3 reads TGTGCCAGCAGTGAATCTCAGGGATCCTACGAGCAGTACGTC. The V gene is TRBV6-1, the J gene TRBJ2-7; tentatively, D is TRBD1 (5 bases). Per the germline V gene, CDR1 is MNHNS and CDR2 is SASEGT. V lost 2 bases, J lost 1 base, and 9 bases lay in between. CDR3 length: 14 amino acids.

This chain connects TRBV5-6 to TRBJ2-7; unclear D gene. This CDR3 comprises 14 residues. CDR1 is SGHDT and CDR2 is YYEEEE in the germline V gene. Trimming stripped 2 bases from V and 2 bases from J, with 11 bases between. The CDR3 DNA follows: TGTGCCAGCAGCTTTCAGGCTAACGCCTACGAGCAGTACGTC. This encodes CASSFQANAYEQYV.

This clonotype was counted ten times or more. The chain combines TRBV10-3 with TRBJ2-1, with 15 bases aligning to TRBD2. Germline CDR1 is ENHRY and CDR2 is SYGVKD. The CDR3 loop spans 19 amino acids. The trim removed 6 bases at V and 8 bases at J, leaving 17 bases unmatched. The CDR3 sequence: CAISGTGTSGRTFRHEQFF. DNA of the CDR3: TGTGCCATCAGCGGAACCGGGACTAGCGGGAGGACCTTTAGGCATGAGCAGTTCTTC.

The chain couples TRBV10-3 to TRBJ2-5; D not resolved. CDR3 length equals 13 residues. Trimming pared 3 bases from V and 5 bases from J, leaving 10 bases between. The germline gives CDR1 ENHRY, CDR2 SYGVKD. The CDR3 region has the DNA TGTGCCATCAGTGATGGCCTATTGGAGACCCAGTACTTC. It codes for CAISDGLLETQYF.

There are many counts of this clonotype. The chain recombines TRBV12-5 with TRBJ1-2; TRBD1 matches 9 bases. J was trimmed by 7 bases and V by 5 bases; bases with no gene match: 5. Germline V gene sequence: CDR1 LGHNT, CDR2 FRNRAP. The CDR3 has 13 amino acids. CDR3: CASGRTGAPGYTF. CDR3 coding DNA: TGTGCTAGTGGTCGGACAGGGGCCCCTGGCTACACCTTC.

This clonotype turned up a few times. The DNA of the CDR3 is TGTGCCAGCAGCCGGCCAGCGGGCTCCTACAATGAGCAGTTCTTC. Amino acid sequence: CASSRPAGSYNEQFF. The V and J genes are TRBV4-2 and TRBJ2-1; possible D gene TRBD2, 6 bases. The CDR3 extends over 15 amino acids. The germline V gene has CDR1 LGHNA and CDR2 YNFKEQ. V was pared by 4 bases and J by 0 bases, with 10 bases between.

The gene calls are TRBV21-1 and TRBJ2-7. TRBV21-1 is recorded as a pseudogene. This CDR3 is 18 amino acids long. This CDR3 is CASSKQSCRPNRSYEQYV. The CDR3 DNA sequence: TGTGCCAGCAGCAAACAAAGTTGTCGGCCGAACCGTTCCTACGAGCAGTACGTC.

This clonotype was counted ten times or more. The chain carries TRBV6-2 or TRBV6-3 and TRBJ1-1; tentative D call: TRBD1 (5 bases). This CDR3 region has 15 residues. V lost 0 bases, J lost 7 bases, and 15 bases lay in between. The germline V gene encodes CDR1 MNHEY and CDR2 SVGEGT. CDR3 DNA sequence: TGTGCCAGCAGTTACTCGACGGGGGGAGTTGGTGAAGCTTTCTTT. Amino acids: CASSYSTGGVGEAFF.

In its sample, this clonotype was seen a few times. This chain connects TRBV7-9 to TRBJ2-3, with TRBD2 as a possible D gene (5 bases). Per the germline V gene, CDR1 is SEHNR and CDR2 is FQNEAQ (reference sequence). Trimming removed 1 base from V and 0 bases from J, with 11 bases in between. The CDR3 length is 16 residues. The CDR3 region is CASSLDGGLSTDTQYF. DNA for the CDR3: TGTGCCAGCAGCTTAGACGGCGGGCTGAGCACAGATACGCAGTATTTT.